Sequencing of this TCR beta chain was carried out in a study of blood T cell repertoires in COVID-19 (TCRdb year 2020). Turning to the overall study: Samples from collaborators originated in the United States, Italy and Spain and spanned both the acute and convalescent phases of COVID-19. The material from the prospective study consisted of cDNA or gDNA derived from T cells, B-cell-depleted T cells, or PBMCs. The dataset comprised deeply sampled blood TCRbeta repertoires from subjects exposed to, actively infected with, or recovered from COVID-19. The repertoires were released in a freely available public database meant as a resource for research on the immune response to SARS-CoV-2. Samples were obtained from the ongoing ImmuneRACE study (first 160 participants) and from 1,000 to 1,500 subjects provided by 6 global collaborators. The sample metadata nearly always contained a de-identified subject ID, COVID-19 status, age in years and sex. Where available, HLA class I and class II types were taken from metadata supplied by the sample provider and were not determined by assay-based typing.

This clone was counted once. What antigen it recognizes has not been identified. The input lacks base qualities; no much larger clone sits a single base away. Taken from cysteine to phenylalanine, the CDR3 has 15 residues. The read is trimmed to its CDR3 DNA, 45 bases read in frame from base 1. From the germline V gene (reference sequence), CDR1 is LGHDT and CDR2 is YNNKEL. From V the trimming removes 4 bases and from J it removes 7 bases, while the gene matches leave 11 bases of the junction unaccounted for. The research as a whole found: The amount of clinical and demographic metadata varied by source and participant and was provided uncurated.

TCRbeta CDR3 regions were amplified from genomic DNA using the immunoSEQ Assay, a bias-controlled multiplex PCR. The original pipeline was this. Nucleated cell counts per sample were estimated from amplification of reference gene primers within the assay. To quantify the absolute abundance of each unique TCRbeta CDR3 rearrangement, sequence reads were collapsed and filtered. Productive Simpson clonality was computed per sample as the square root of Simpson's diversity index over productive rearrangements. Here the immuneACCESS table is served through TCRdb, limited to in-frame sequences with V and J called. Missing clones are a known gap in these copies; in checked studies unresolved V genes cover under half, and the rest lacks a known reason. The D gene and trimming were derived from the DNA, and the V and J assignments and clone size from that table. Within this sample are about 410,000 clones, with 90% of them counted one time only. The top ten constitute about 0.57% of the sample.

Enrolling through a virtual design, the prospective study's participants ranged in age from roughly 18 to 100 years and lived across 24 United States geographic areas. In the prospective study, cohorts were assigned on the basis of participant-reported clinical history obtained from a screening survey and a study questionnaire. Recovered participants in ImmuneRACE Cohort 3 were defined as having two consecutive negative NP/OP PCR tests, clearance from a healthcare professional, or resolution of symptoms. Mobile phlebotomists in the prospective study collected whole blood, serum and a nasopharyngeal or oropharyngeal swab from every participant. Participants in the prospective study had the option to provide additional blood draws and questionnaires over a roughly 2-month period. Blood samples from the prospective study were shipped frozen or at room temperature prior to DNA extraction.

This receptor was obtained from a man aged 18 to 30 who had recovered from COVID-19. The chain is made from TRBV3-1 (or the pseudogene TRBV3-2) and TRBJ1-2; 8 junctional bases match TRBD1. The sequenced sample consisted of PBMCs or T cells enriched from blood (not recorded which). For the CDR3, the sequence is CASSLTARGRGGYTF. The DNA reads as follows: TGTGCCAGCAGCCTCACCGCCAGGGGGCGAGGTGGCTACACCTTC.